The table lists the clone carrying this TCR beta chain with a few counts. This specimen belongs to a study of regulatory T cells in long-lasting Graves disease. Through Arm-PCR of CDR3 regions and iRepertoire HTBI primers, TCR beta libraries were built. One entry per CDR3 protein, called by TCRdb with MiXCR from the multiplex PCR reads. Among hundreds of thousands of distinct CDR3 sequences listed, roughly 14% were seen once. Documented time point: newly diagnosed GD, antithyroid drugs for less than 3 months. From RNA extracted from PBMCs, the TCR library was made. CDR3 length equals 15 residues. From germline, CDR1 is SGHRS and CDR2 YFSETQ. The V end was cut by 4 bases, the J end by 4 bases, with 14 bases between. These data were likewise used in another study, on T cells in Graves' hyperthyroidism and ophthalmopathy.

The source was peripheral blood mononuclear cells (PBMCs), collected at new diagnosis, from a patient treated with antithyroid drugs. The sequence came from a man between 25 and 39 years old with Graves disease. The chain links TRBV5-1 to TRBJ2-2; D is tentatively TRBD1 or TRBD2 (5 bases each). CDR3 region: CASSLSGATTGELFF. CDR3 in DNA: TGCGCCAGCAGCCTCTCCGGGGCGACCACCGGGGAGCTGTTTTTT.